This T cell receptor beta chain comes out of a study of cytomegalovirus exposure and HLA in healthy donors (dated by TCRdb to the late 2010s). Broadly, across the study: An earlier analysis of more than 550 of the donors reported 250 to 350 Gb of sequence data and 95 million to 140 million unique TCR beta sequences obtained from roughly 170 million T cells. A later genetic analysis took genome-wide SNP genotypes for about 65% of the 666 donors and used that subset as a discovery cohort. Among 350 to 400 genotyped donors of the cohort, an average of approximately 230,000 unique TCR beta nucleotide sequences were sequenced per donor, about a sixth of them non-productive. Alongside the repertoire data, information on donor age, sex, ethnicity and CMV serostatus was compiled. Every discovery cohort repertoire had been produced on one sequencing platform. High-throughput TCR immunosequencing, statistical association of individual TCRs with disease status, and machine learning were combined to predict cytomegalovirus infection status. Rather than drawing on any new phenotypic data, the later analysis identified candidate immune exposures from TCR beta sequences and the way those sequences occurred across donors. In addition to the first cohort of hundreds of subjects, a separate validation cohort of approximately 110 different subjects was used. Using immunosequencing, the study profiled T cell repertoires from about 650 subjects and related those repertoires to cytomegalovirus serostatus. An early release that covered some 640 HLA-typed donors contained around 330 gigabases of sequencing data and 80 million or so unique TCR sequences. Class I and class II HLA loci were covered by the typing at four-digit resolution. Of the roughly 420 genotyped donors, less than 85% were placed in the genetic ancestry cluster associated with self-reported Caucasian donors. The number of donors typed differed by locus, with roughly 620-630 for A, B, C, DRB1 and DQB1, roughly 550 for DQA1, 600 to 610 for DPA1, and 450 to 480 for DPB1. A later analysis re-examined previously published TCR beta repertoires from 500 to 700 donors and added high-resolution HLA genotyping to investigate patterns of TCR occurrence. Because of strong linkage in the cohort, five DR-DQ haplotypes were treated as single units for association and clustering. The study aimed to test whether cataloging public T cell receptors could reveal signatures of past pathogen exposure. To decide whether each TCR beta V gene segment behaved as functional or pseudogenic, an earlier analysis of approximately 620 of the donors relied on high-throughput TCR beta sequencing.

General conclusions and limits of the study: A further reported finding was that TCR beta sequences accurately predicted the HLA-A and HLA-B alleles for most subjects in the first cohort. A later genetic analysis associated a missense DCLRE1C variant with V-gene and J-gene trimming of TCR beta chains, and an independent cohort replicated the association. Specific HLA alleles were associated with roughly 16,000 TCR beta sequences at a false discovery rate of 0.05 in a later analysis. A group of highly shared sequence variants was considered likely to be a technical artifact of the sequencing pipeline. Fewer than 20 rarely observed V segments, including chromosome 9 orphons, were excluded from the earlier analysis of 550 to 700 of the donors because counts were too low. Most TCR sequences were seen in very few donors, while some public TCRs were found in many individuals. Correlated functional status among segregating V segments might reflect linkage disequilibrium, but an unknown experimental factor could not be ruled out. The authors suggested that the approach could potentially be generalized to other disease states and immunological phenotypes. A later analysis found that most CMV-associated TCR beta chains appeared HLA-restricted, with HLA associations seemingly driven largely by CMV exposure. A later analysis reported that several top co-occurrence clusters appeared linked to parvovirus B19, influenza, CMV and Epstein-Barr virus. Assigning TCR associations to individual alleles was difficult when HLA alleles, especially DR and DQ, strongly co-occurred. In a later analysis, HLA-associated TCR beta chains were found to be more clonally expanded and to have lower generation probabilities than equally common non-associated chains. The classifier was reported to diagnose cytomegalovirus status with high specificity and sensitivity in both the original cohort and the validation cohort. This cohort had only TCR beta chains sequenced, and the lack of alpha or paired-chain data limited which features could be detected. Because the 87-base-pair reads could not distinguish some IMGT-functional V segments, including TRBV6-2 and TRBV6-3, those segments were excluded. In vitro tests confirmed that a few of the cytomegalovirus-associated TCR beta chains recognize cytomegalovirus antigens. Sequencing depth was assumed to be roughly uniform across donors in the presence/absence analyses, though that assumption may not hold. Because HLA typing was missing for some donors at each locus, association tests included only the typed subset. In an earlier analysis of roughly 560 of the donors, most TCR beta V segments were observed in productive rearrangements about 87% or about 30% of the time, broadly matching IMGT annotations. According to a later genetic analysis, donors in an Asian-associated ancestry cluster had fewer N-insertions in productive TCRs than the approximately 690-donor mean. The study listed 150 to 200 TCR beta chains as associated with cytomegalovirus. For the cohort, immune exposure information was limited to CMV serostatus. In a later analysis, TCR association rates were found to vary across HLA loci, with the most associated TCRs seen for DRB1 alleles and the fewest for HLA-C alleles.

In total, just over 650 healthy bone marrow donors made up the cohort. At the time of sampling, every cohort member was nominally healthy, though immune exposures that went unrecorded were likely present. The donor was CMV seronegative and was included in the group of under 450 seronegative cohort members. Every donor gave a peripheral blood sample, and the peripheral blood mononuclear cells from that sample were used for TCR beta sequencing. The Qiagen DNeasy Blood Extraction Kit was used to extract genomic DNA from the blood cell samples. Regarding this clone: Its antigen has not been determined. Per-base qualities were not stored, and no clone one base away is much larger.

Its CDR3 holds 16 amino acids, cysteine through phenylalanine. Only the CDR3 portion is preserved as DNA: 48 bases, with reading frame beginning at the first base. Trimming removed 2 bases from V and 4 bases from J; the gene matches leave 4 bases unexplained. Taken from the germline V gene (reference sequence), the CDR1 and CDR2 loops are SEHNR and FQNEAQ. Library construction relied on the immunoSEQ multiplex PCR assay. A mixture of 60 forward primers for TCR Vbeta segments and 13 reverse primers for TCR Jbeta segments was used in the multiplex PCR. Amplification of the CDR3 region of rearranged TCR beta genes was performed with a multiplex PCR assay on genomic DNA. The amplified TCR beta libraries were sequenced on the Illumina HiSeq System as 87-base-pair reads. Per the authors' processing: Across the 600 to 700 repertoires, a later analysis counted some 81 million unique TCR beta chains, 9 million to 14 million of which were shared by at least two donors. Raw reads were error-corrected and collapsed into unique sequences with a nearest-neighbor algorithm that merged closely related sequences to remove PCR and sequencing errors. CDR3 sequences were aligned to IMGT reference sequences to assign V, D and J gene segments. For a sequence to be retained, at least a six-nucleotide match to both a V gene segment and a J gene segment was required. A rearrangement counted as productive if the CDR3 had no stop codons and remained in frame with V and J, and every other rearrangement counted as non-productive. CDR3 was defined by IMGT convention, running from the second conserved V-encoded cysteine to the conserved J-encoded phenylalanine. The earlier analysis of about 530 of the donors excluded any sequence lacking an unambiguous match to a single V gene segment. In an earlier analysis of approximately 610 of the donors, V segments were called functional above 56.7% productive rearrangements and were called segregating when the between-donor standard deviation exceeded 5%. A statistical classification framework was built for diagnosing cytomegalovirus status from the catalog of TCR beta chain sequences. V and J gene assignment, in a later analysis, came from comparing TCR nucleotide sequences with IMGT/GENE-DB human TR gene sequences. Using the TCRdist pipeline, a later analysis assigned CDR3 sequences along with most-parsimonious VDJ recombination scenarios. In a later analysis, each TCR beta chain was defined by its CDR3 amino acid sequence together with its V-gene family, and reads without a unique V-gene family were excluded. As a way to deal with suspected cross-contamination and a sequencing artifact, a later analysis dropped 640 or so nucleotide sequences that were highly shared and had low generation probability. For each public chain, a later analysis derived a clonal expansion index from normalized ranks of inferred template counts within each repertoire. In a later analysis, generation probabilities were computed with a VDJ recombination model fitted to out-of-frame rearrangements, and the resulting probabilities were checked against IGoR. In a later analysis, hypergeometric tests were used to score TCR-TCR, TCR-HLA and TCR-CMV co-occurrence, with a repertoire-size bias correction applied to TCR pairs. To estimate false discovery rates, a later analysis permuted the HLA or CMV assignments 20 times. In a later analysis, co-occurring TCRs were grouped using DBSCAN, and TCRdist sequence similarity was added for clustering within HLA-allele-positive subsets. Repertoires with fewer than 30,000 or more than 120,000 public chains were left out of co-occurrence clustering, as were several repertoires with anomalous nucleotide sharing. TCRdb retrieved this table from immuneACCESS and kept in-frame rearrangements only. Not all clones are present; in checked studies, unresolved V genes account for under half, and no reason is known for the remainder. The V and J calls and clone size come from that table; D and trimming were worked out from the DNA. For this sample there are some 210,000 clones; 60% to 80% appear just once. In total, the top ten clones hold about 3.8% of the sample.

The source of this sequence is a male donor in good health and CMV-seronegative. This chain joins TRBV7-9 to TRBJ2-2, with 10 bases aligning to TRBD2. Sequenced: PBMCs. The CDR3 protein: CASSLRAGGLTGELFF. The sequenced DNA: TGTGCCAGCAGCTTACGAGCGGGAGGGCTCACCGGGGAGCTGTTTTTT. The CDR3 plus the reference TRBV7-9 and TRBJ2-2 genes for the other parts give the full variable domain: DTGVSQNPRHKITKRGQNVTFRCDPISEHNRLYWYRQTLGQGPEFLTYFQNEAQLEKSRLLSDRFSAERPKGSFSTLEIQRTEQGDSAMYLCASSLRAGGLTGELFFGEGSRLTVL.